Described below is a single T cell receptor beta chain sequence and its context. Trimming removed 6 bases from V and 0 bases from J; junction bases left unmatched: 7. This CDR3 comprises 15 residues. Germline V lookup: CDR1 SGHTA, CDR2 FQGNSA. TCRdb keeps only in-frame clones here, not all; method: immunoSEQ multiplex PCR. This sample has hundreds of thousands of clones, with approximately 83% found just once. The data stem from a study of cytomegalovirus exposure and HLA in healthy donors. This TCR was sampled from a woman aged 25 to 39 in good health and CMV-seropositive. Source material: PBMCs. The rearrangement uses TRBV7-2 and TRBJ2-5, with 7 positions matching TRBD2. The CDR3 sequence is CASRPAGWDQETQYF. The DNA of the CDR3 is TGTGCCAGCAGGCCAGCGGGATGGGACCAAGAGACCCAGTACTTC. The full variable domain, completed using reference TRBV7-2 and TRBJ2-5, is GAGVSQSPSNKVTEKGKDVELRCDPISGHTALYWYRQSLGQGLEFLIYFQGNSAPDKSGLPSDRFSAERTGGSVSTLTIQRTQQEDSAVYLCASRPAGWDQETQYFGPGTRLLVL.